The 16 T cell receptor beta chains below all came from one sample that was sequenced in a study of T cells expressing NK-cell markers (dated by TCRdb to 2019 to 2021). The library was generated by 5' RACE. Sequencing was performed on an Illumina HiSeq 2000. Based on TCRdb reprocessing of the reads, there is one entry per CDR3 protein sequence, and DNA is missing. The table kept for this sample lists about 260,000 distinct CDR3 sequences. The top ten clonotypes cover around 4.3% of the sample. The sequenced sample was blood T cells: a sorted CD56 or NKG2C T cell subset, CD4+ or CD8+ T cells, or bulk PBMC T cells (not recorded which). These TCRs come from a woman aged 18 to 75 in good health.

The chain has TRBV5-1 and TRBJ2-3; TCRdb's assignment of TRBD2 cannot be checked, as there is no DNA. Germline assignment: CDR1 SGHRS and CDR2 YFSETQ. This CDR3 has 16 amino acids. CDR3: CASSLRPPETTDTQYF. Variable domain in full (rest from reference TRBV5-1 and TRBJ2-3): KAGVTQTPRYLIKTRGQQVTLSCSPISGHRSVSWYQQTPGQGLQFLFEYFSETQRNKGNFPGRFSGRQFSNSRSEMNVSTLELGDSALYLCASSLRPPETTDTQYFGPGTRLTVL.

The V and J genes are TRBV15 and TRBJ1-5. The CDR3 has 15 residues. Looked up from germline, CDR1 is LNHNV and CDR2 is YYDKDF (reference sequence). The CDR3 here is CATSRDLYSNQPQHF.

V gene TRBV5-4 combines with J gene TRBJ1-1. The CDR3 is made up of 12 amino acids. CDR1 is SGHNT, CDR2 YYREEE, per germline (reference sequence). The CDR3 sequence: CASRVGATEAFF. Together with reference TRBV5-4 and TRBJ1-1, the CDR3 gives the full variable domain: ETGVTQSPTHLIKTRGQQVTLRCSSQSGHNTVSWYQQALGQGPQFIFQYYREEENGRGNFPPRFSGLQFPNYSSELNVNALELDDSALYLCASRVGATEAFFGQGTRLTVV.

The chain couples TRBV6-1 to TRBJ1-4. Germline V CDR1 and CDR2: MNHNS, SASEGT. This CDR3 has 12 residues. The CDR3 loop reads CASSGTAEKLFF.

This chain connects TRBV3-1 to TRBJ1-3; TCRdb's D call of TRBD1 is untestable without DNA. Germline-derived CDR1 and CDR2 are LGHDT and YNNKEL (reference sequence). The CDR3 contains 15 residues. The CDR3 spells CASSRTVFSGNTIYF. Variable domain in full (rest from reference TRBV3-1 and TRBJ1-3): DTAVSQTPKYLVTQMGNDKSIKCEQNLGHDTMYWYKQDSKKFLKIMFSYNNKELIINETVPNRFSPKSPDKAHLNLHINSLELGDSAVYFCASSRTVFSGNTIYFGEGSWLTVV.

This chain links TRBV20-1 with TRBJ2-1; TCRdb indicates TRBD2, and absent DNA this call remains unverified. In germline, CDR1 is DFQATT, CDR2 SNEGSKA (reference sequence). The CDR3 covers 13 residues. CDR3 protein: CSARPLAGNEQFF.

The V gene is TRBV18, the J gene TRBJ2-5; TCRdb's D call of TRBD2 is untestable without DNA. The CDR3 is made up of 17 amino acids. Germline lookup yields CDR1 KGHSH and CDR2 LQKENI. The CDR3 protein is CASSSGLAGSGKETQYF.

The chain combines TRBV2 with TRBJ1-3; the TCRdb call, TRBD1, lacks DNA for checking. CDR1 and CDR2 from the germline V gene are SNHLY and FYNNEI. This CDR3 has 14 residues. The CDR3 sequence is CASSGGTGRNTIYF.

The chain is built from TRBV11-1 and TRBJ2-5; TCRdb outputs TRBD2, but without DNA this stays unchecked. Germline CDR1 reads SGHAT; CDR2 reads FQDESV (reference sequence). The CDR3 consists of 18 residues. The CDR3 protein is CAIQKRTSGLSVQETQYF. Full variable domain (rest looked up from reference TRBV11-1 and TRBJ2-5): EAEVAQSPRYKITEKSQAVAFWCDPISGHATLYWYRQILGQGPELLVQFQDESVVDDSQLPKDRFSAERLKGVDSTLKIQPAELGDSAMYLCAIQKRTSGLSVQETQYFGPGTRLLVL.

The CDR3 is CASSLVMGGGNTIYF. The rearrangement uses TRBV12-3 or TRBV12-4 and TRBJ1-3; checking the TCRdb D call of TRBD1 is not possible without DNA. This CDR3 is 15 amino acids long.

This CDR3 reads CSASTGTDTGELFF. This chain joins TRBV20-1 and TRBJ2-2; as DNA is missing, the TRBD1 call by TCRdb cannot be tested. CDR3 length equals 14 residues. Germline lookup yields CDR1 DFQATT and CDR2 SNEGSKA (reference sequence).

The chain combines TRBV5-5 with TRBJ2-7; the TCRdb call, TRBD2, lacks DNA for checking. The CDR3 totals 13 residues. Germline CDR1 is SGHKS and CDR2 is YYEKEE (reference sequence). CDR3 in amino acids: CASNGGRAWRQYF.

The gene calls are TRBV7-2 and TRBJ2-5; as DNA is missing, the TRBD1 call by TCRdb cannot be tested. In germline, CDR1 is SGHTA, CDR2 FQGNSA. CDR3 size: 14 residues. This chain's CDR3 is CASSPRTGPETQYF.

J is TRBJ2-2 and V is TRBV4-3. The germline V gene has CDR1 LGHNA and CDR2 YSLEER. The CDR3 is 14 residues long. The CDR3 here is CASSAVLNTGELFF.

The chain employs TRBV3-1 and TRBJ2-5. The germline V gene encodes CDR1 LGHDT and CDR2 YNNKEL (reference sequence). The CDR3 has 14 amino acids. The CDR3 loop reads CASSQEGYQETQYF.

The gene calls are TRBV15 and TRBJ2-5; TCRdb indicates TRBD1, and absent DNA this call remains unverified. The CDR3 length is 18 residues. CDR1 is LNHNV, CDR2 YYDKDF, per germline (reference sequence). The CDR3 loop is CATSRGTGTGGVWETQYF.